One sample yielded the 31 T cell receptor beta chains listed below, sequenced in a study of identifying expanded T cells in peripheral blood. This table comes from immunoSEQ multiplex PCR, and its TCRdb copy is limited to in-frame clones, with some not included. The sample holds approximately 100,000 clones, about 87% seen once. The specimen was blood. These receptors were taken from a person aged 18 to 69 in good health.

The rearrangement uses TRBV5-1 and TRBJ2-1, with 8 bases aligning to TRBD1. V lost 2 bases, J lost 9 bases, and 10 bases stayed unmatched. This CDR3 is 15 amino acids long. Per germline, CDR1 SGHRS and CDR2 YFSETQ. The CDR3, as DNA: TGCGCCAGCAGCTTACGGCAGGGGGCTGGTGGTGAGCAGTTCTTC. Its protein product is CASSLRQGAGGEQFF.

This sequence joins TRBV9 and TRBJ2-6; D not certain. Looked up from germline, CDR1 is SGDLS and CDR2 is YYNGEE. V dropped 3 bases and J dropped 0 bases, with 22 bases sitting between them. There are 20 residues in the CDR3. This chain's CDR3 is CASSGDRTRSTTSGANVLTF. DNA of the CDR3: TGTGCCAGCAGCGGCGACCGGACCAGGAGTACTACCTCTGGGGCCAACGTCCTGACTTTC. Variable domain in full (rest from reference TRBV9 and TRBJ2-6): DSGVTQTPKHLITATGQRVTLRCSPRSGDLSVYWYQQSLDQGLQFLIQYYNGEERAKGNILERFSAQQFPDLHSELNLSSLELGDSALYFCASSGDRTRSTTSGANVLTFGAGSRLTVL.

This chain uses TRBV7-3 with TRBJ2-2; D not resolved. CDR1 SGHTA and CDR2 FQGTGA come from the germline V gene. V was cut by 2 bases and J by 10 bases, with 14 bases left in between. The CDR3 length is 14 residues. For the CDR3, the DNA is TGTGCCAGCAGCTTAGGGGTGTTGCCTGAGGAGCTGTTTTTT. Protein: CASSLGVLPEELFF. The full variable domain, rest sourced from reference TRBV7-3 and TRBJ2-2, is GAGVSQTPSNKVTEKGKYVELRCDPISGHTALYWYRQSLGQGPEFLIYFQGTGAADDSGLPNDRFFAVRPEGSVSTLKIQRTERGDSAVYLCASSLGVLPEELFFGEGSRLTVL.

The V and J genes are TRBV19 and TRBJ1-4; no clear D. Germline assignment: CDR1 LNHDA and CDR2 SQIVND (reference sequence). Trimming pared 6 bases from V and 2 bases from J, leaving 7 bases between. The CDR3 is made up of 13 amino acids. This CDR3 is CASRDETNEKLFF. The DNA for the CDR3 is TGTGCCAGTAGAGATGAGACTAATGAAAAACTGTTTTTT.

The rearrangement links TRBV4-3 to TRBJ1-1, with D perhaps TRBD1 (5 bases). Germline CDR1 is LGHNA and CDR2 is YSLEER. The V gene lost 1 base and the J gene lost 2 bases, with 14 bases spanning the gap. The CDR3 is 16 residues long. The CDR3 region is CASSQGWGRGNTEAFF. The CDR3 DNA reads TGCGCCAGCAGCCAAGGTTGGGGGAGGGGAAACACTGAAGCTTTCTTT.

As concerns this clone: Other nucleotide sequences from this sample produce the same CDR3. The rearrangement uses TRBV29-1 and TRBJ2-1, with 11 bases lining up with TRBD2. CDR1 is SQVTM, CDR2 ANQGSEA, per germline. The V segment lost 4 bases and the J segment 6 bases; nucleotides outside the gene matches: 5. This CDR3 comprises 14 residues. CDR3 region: CSVVETSGTNEQFF. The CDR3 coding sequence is TGCAGCGTTGTGGAGACTAGCGGGACCAATGAGCAGTTCTTC.

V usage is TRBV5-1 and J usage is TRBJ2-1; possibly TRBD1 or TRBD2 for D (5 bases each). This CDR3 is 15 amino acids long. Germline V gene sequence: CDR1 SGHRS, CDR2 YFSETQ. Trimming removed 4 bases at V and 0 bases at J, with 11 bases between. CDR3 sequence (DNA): TGCGCCAGCAGCAGAGGGGTGAGCTCCTACAATGAGCAGTTCTTC. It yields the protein CASSRGVSSYNEQFF.

Here the CDR3 reads CASCANTEAFF. The CDR3 region has the DNA TGTGCCAGCTGCGCGAACACTGAAGCTTTCTTT. The chain recombines TRBV2 with TRBJ1-1; D remains unclear. V was pared by 8 bases and J by 1 base, with 5 bases between. The CDR3 has 11 amino acids. The germline gives CDR1 SNHLY, CDR2 FYNNEI. Combining the CDR3 with reference TRBV2 and TRBJ1-1 gives the whole variable domain EPEVTQTPSHQVTQMGQEVILRCVPISNHLYFYWYRQILGQKVEFLVSFYNNEISEKSEIFDDQFSVERPDGSNFTLKIRSTKLEDSAMYFCASCANTEAFFGQGTRLTVV.

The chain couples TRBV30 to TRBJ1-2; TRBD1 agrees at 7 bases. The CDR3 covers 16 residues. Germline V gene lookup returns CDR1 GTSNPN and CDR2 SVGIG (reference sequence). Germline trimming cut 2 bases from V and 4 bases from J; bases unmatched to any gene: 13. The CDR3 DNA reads TGTGCCTGGAGTCCCCCGGGACAGACTCCTCTCTATGGCTACACCTTC. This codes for CAWSPPGQTPLYGYTF.

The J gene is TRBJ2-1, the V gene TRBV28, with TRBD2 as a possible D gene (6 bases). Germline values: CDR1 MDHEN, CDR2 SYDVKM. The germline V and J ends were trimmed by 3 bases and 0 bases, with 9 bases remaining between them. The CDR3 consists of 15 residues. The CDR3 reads CASSFSGYSYNEQFF. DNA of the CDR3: TGTGCCAGCAGTTTTAGCGGATACTCCTACAATGAGCAGTTCTTC.

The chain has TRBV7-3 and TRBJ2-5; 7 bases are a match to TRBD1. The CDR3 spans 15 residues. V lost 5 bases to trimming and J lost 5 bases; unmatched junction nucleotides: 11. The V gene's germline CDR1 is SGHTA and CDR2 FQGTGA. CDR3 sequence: CASSPNPTGLETQYF. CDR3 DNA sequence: TGTGCCAGCAGCCCCAACCCGACAGGGTTGGAGACCCAGTACTTC.

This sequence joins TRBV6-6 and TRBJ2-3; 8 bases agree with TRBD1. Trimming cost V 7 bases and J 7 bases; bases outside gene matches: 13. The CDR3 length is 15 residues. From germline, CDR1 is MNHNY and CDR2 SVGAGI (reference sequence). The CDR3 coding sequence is TGTGCCAGCACCCACCCGGGACAGGTACAAAATACGCAGTATTTT. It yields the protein CASTHPGQVQNTQYF.

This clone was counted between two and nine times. The CDR3 bases are TGTGCCAGCAGCGCCGGTGGTGGTCAGCCCCAGCATTTT. Encoded protein: CASSAGGGQPQHF. The V call is TRBV9, the J call TRBJ1-5; no firm D call. Germline V gives CDR1 SGDLS, CDR2 YYNGEE. The CDR3 loop spans 13 amino acids. V was pared by 3 bases and J by 6 bases, with 10 bases between.

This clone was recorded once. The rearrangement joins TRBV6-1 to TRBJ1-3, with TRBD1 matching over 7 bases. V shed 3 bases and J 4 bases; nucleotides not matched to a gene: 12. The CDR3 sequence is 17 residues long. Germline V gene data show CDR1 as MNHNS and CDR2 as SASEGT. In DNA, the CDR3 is TGTGCCAGCAGTGACCCCAACGAACAGGGGCGAGGAAACACCATATATTTT. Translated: CASSDPNEQGRGNTIYF.

This CDR3 reads CASSEGGDRETQYF. The CDR3 DNA sequence: TGCGCCAGCAGTGAGGGTGGCGATAGAGAGACCCAGTACTTC. J is TRBJ2-5 and V is TRBV10-1, with D unresolved. Deletions cut 2 bases from V and 4 bases from J, with 11 bases between. Germline lookup yields CDR1 WNHNN and CDR2 SYGVQD (reference sequence). This CDR3 is 14 amino acids long.

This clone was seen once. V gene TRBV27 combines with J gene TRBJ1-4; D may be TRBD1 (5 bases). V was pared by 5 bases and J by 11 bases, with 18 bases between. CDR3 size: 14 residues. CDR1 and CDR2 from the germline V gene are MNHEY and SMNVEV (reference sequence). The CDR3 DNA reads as TGTGCCAGCAGTCTAGGGGTAGGCGCCTCGAAACTGTTTTTT. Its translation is CASSLGVGASKLFF. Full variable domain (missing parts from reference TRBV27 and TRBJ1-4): EAQVTQNPRYLITVTGKKLTVTCSQNMNHEYMSWYRQDPGLGLRQIYYSMNVEVTDKGDVPEGYKVSRKEKRNFPLILESPSPNQTSLYFCASSLGVGASKLFFGSGTQLSVL.

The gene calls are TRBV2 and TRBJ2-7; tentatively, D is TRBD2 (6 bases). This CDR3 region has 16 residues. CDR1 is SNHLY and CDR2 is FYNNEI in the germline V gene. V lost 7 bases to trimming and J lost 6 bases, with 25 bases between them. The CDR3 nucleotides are TGTGCCAGCACCGGCCCGACTAGTGGAGGGATGGGCGAGCAGTACTTC. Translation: CASTGPTSGGMGEQYF.

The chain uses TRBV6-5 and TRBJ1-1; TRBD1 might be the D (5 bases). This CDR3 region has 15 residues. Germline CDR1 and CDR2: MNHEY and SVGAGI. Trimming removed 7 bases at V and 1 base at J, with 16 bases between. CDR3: CASTPLRGKNTEAFF. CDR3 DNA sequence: TGTGCCAGCACCCCGTTACGGGGCAAGAACACTGAAGCTTTCTTT.

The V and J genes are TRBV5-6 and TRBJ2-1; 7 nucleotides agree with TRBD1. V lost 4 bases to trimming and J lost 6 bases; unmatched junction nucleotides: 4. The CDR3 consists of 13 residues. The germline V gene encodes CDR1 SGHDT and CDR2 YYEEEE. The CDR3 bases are TGTGCCAGCAGCCCCGGGACAGTCAATGAGCAGTTCTTC. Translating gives CASSPGTVNEQFF.

In DNA, the CDR3 is TGTGCCAGTAGCCGAAATGGCGGGGCCGACGATACGCAGTATTTT. The encoded protein is CASSRNGGADDTQYF. The rearrangement joins TRBV19 to TRBJ2-3; a weak D match, TRBD2 (6 bases). This CDR3 region has 15 residues. CDR1 and CDR2 (germline): LNHDA, SQIVND (reference sequence). V gave up 6 bases and J gave up 6 bases, with 19 bases separating them.

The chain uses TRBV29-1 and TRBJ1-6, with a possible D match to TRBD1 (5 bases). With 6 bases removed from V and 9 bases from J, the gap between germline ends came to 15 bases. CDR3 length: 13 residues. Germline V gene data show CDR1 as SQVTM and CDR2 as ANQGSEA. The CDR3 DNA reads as TGCAGCGTCGAAAAGGGACCGGGTTCACCCCTCCACTTT. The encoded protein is CSVEKGPGSPLHF.

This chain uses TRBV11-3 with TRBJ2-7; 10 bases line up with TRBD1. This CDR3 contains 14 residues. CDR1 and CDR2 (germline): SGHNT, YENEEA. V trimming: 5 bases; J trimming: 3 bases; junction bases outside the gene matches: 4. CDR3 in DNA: TGTGCCAGCAGCCACGGGACAGGGGACTACGAGCAGTACTTC. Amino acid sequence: CASSHGTGDYEQYF. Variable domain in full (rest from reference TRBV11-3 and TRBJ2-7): EAGVVQSPRYKIIEKKQPVAFWCNPISGHNTLYWYLQNLGQGPELLIRYENEEAVDDSQLPKDRFSAERLKGVDSTLKIQPAELGDSAVYLCASSHGTGDYEQYFGPGTRLTVT.

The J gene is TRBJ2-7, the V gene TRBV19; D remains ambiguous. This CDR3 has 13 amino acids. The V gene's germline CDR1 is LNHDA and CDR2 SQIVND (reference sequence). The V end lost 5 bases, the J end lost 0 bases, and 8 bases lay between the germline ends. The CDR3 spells CASSEQSSYEQYF. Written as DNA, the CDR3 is TGTGCCAGTAGTGAACAGAGCTCCTACGAGCAGTACTTC.

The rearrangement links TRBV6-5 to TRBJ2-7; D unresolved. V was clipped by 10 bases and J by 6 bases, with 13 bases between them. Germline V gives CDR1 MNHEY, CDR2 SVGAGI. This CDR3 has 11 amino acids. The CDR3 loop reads CATINSGEQYF. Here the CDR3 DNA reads TGTGCCACCATTAACTCGGGCGAGCAGTACTTC.

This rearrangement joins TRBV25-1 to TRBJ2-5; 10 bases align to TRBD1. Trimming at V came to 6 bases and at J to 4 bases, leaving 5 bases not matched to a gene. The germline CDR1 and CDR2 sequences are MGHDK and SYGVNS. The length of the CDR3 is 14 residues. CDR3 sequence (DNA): TGTGCCAGCAGGGGGGACAGGGGCGGAGAGACCCAGTACTTC. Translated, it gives CASRGDRGGETQYF.

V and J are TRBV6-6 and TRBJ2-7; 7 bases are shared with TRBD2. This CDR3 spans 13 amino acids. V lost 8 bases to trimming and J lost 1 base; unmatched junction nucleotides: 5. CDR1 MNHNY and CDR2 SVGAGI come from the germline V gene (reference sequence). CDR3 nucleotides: TGTGCCAGCGCCCCTAGCGGATCCTACGAGCAGTACTTC. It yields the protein CASAPSGSYEQYF.

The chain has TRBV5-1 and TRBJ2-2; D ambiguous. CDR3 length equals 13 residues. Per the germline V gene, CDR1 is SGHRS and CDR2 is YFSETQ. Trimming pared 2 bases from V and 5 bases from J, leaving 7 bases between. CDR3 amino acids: CASSLTTTGELFF. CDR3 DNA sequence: TGCGCCAGCAGCTTAACAACTACCGGGGAGCTGTTTTTT. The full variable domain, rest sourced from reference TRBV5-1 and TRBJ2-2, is KAGVTQTPRYLIKTRGQQVTLSCSPISGHRSVSWYQQTPGQGLQFLFEYFSETQRNKGNFPGRFSGRQFSNSRSEMNVSTLELGDSALYLCASSLTTTGELFFGEGSRLTVL.

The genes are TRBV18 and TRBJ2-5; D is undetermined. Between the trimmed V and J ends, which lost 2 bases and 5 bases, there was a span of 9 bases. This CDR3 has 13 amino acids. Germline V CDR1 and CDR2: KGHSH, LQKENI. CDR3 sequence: CASSPKGRETQYF. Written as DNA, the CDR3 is TGTGCCAGCTCACCAAAAGGGCGGGAGACCCAGTACTTC.

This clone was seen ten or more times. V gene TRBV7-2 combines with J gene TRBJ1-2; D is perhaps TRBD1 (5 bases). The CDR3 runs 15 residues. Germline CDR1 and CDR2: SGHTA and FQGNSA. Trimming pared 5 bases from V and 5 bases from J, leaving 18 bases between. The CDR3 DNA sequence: TGTGCCAGCAGCCCGGGGGTGGTAGGGACTTATGGCTACACCTTC. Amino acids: CASSPGVVGTYGYTF.

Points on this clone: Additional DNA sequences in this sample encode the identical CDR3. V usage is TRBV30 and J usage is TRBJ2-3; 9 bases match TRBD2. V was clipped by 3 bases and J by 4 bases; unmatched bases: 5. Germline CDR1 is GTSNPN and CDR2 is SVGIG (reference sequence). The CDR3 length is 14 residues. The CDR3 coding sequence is TGTGCCTGGAGATGGCGGGGGGGCCCAGATACGCAGTATTTT. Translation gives CAWRWRGGPDTQYF.

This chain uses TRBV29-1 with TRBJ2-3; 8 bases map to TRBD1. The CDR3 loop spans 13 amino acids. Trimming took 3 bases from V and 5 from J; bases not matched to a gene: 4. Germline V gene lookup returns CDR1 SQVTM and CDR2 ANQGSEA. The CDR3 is CSVDQGAGDTQYF. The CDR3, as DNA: TGCAGCGTTGACCAGGGGGCCGGAGATACGCAGTATTTT.